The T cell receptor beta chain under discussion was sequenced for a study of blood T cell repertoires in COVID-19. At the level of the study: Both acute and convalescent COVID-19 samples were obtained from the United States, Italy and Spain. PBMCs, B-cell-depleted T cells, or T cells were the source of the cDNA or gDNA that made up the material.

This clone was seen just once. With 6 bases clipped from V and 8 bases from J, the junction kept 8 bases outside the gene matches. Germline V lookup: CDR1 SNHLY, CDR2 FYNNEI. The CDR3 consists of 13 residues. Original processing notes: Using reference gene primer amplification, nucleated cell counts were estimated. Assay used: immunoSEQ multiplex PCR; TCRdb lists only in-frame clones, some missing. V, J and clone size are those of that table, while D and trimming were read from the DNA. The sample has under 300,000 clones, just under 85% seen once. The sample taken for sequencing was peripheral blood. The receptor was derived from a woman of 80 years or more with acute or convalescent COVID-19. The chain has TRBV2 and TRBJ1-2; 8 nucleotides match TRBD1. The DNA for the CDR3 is TGTGCCAGCAGCGCCCAGGGGGCTGACGGCTACACCTTC. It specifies CASSAQGADGYTF. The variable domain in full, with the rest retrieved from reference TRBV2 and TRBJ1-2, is EPEVTQTPSHQVTQMGQEVILRCVPISNHLYFYWYRQILGQKVEFLVSFYNNEISEKSEIFDDQFSVERPDGSNFTLKIRSTKLEDSAMYFCASSAQGADGYTFGSGTRLTVV.